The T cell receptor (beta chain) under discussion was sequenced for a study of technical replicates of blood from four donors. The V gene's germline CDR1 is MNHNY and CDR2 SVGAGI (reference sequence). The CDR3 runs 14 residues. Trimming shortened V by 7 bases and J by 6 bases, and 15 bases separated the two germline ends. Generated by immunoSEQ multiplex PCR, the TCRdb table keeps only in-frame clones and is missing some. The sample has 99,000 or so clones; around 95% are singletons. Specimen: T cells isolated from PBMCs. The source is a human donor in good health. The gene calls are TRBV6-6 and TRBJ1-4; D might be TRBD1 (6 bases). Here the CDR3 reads CASNIQQGDEKLFF. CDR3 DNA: TGTGCCAGCAATATTCAACAGGGTGATGAAAAACTGTTTTTT.